This entry is about one T cell receptor beta chain. As yet, its antigen is unknown. Relative to the germline gene, one junction end is altered; a read error may explain this. The read is 3 residues too short to cover the CDR3 end, so that end is filled in from the germline J gene. Caucasian heritage predominated among both patients and controls. Blood samples were heparinized, about 4.5 to 8.5 ml per donor. Here immunoSEQ multiplex PCR was the method, and the copy in TCRdb shows in-frame clones only, minus some. This sample has tens of thousands of clones and no singletons, with approximately 3.5% in the ten largest. Germline values: CDR1 DFQATT, CDR2 SNEGSKA (reference sequence). The CDR3 length is 14 residues. This entry is derived from a study of T cell clonality in common variable immunodeficiency. Study-level findings and limits: Compared with healthy controls, CVID subjects showed increased TCRbeta clonality, mostly in about a third. CVID subjects shared fewer TCRbeta clones than healthy controls did.

This receptor was taken from a person aged 18-69 years in good health. The sample comprised peripheral blood mononuclear cells. The rearrangement uses TRBV20-1 and TRBJ2-3, with a tentative D call TRBD1 (6 bases). Partial CDR3 DNA: TGCAGTGCTAACAGGGTTAATAAAGCAGAGACG. It yields the protein CSANRVNKAET. The complete CDR3 reads CSANRVNKAETQYF.